Shown below are 31 T cell receptor beta chains from a single sample sequenced in a study of cytomegalovirus exposure and HLA in healthy donors. Amplification used 60 Vbeta primers and 13 Jbeta primers. Method: immunoSEQ multiplex PCR; TCRdb's copy keeps in-frame clones and lacks some. The top ten hold 1.7% of the sample, which has about 200,000 clones, approximately 80% seen once. Sample: PBMCs. Receptors originate from a man aged 50 to 60 in good health and CMV-seronegative.

This chain joins TRBV7-9 and TRBJ2-1; D uncertain. The CDR3 has 13 amino acids. V lost 8 bases, J lost 8 bases, and 16 bases lay in between. Germline assignment: CDR1 SEHNR and CDR2 FQNEAQ (reference sequence). CDR3 amino acids: CASHPGQSHEQFF. The CDR3 DNA reads TGTGCCAGCCACCCGGGTCAAAGTCATGAGCAGTTCTTC. The full variable domain, with the rest looked up from reference TRBV7-9 and TRBJ2-1, is DTGVSQNPRHKITKRGQNVTFRCDPISEHNRLYWYRQTLGQGPEFLTYFQNEAQLEKSRLLSDRFSAERPKGSFSTLEIQRTEQGDSAMYLCASHPGQSHEQFFGPGTRLTVL.

Only one count was recorded for this clone. The genes are TRBV7-9 and TRBJ2-5, with 12 bases identical to TRBD1. Per germline, CDR1 SEHNR and CDR2 FQNEAQ (reference sequence). The V gene end was trimmed by 5 bases and the J gene end by 5 bases; junction bases not matched to a gene: 9. The CDR3 is 16 residues long. CDR3 nucleotides: TGTGCCAGCAGCAGGCGGGGACAGGGGGCCGGGGAGACCCAGTACTTC. Translating it yields CASSRRGQGAGETQYF.

The chain joins TRBV18 to TRBJ2-7; the match to TRBD2 covers 9 bases. This CDR3 region has 15 residues. The germline V gene has CDR1 KGHSH and CDR2 LQKENI. V shed 3 bases and J 0 bases; nucleotides not matched to a gene: 3. This CDR3 reads CASSPEAGGSYEQYF. The DNA for the CDR3 is TGTGCCAGCTCACCTGAAGCGGGAGGCTCCTACGAGCAGTACTTC.

The CDR3: CASSGTGQDQPQHF. In DNA form, the CDR3 reads TGTGCCAGCAGTGGGACAGGGCAGGATCAGCCCCAGCATTTT. The chain is built from TRBV2 and TRBJ1-5; 8 bases agree with TRBD1. CDR1 SNHLY and CDR2 FYNNEI come from the germline V gene. CDR3 length: 14 amino acids. The V and J ends lost 4 bases and 5 bases, in that order; junction bases with no gene match: 4.

The chain carries TRBV5-1 and TRBJ1-1; D gene ambiguous. The CDR3 runs to 14 residues. Germline lookup yields CDR1 SGHRS and CDR2 YFSETQ. V gave up 4 bases and J gave up 2 bases, with 12 bases separating them. The CDR3, as DNA: TGCGCCAGCAGCGGCGCACCGGGAAACACTGAAGCTTTCTTT. Protein sequence: CASSGAPGNTEAFF.

The rearrangement links TRBV4-1 to TRBJ1-6; possible D gene TRBD1, 5 bases. Germline V gives CDR1 MGHRA, CDR2 YSYEKL. V shed 5 bases and J shed 9 bases, with 14 bases lying between them. The CDR3 contains 14 residues. CDR3 DNA sequence: TGCGCCAGCAGCTCTCAGGGTCTTGGTTCACCCCTCCACTTT. Translated: CASSSQGLGSPLHF.

The chain employs TRBV5-1 and TRBJ2-5; 10 bases are shared with TRBD1. CDR3 length: 16 amino acids. CDR1 and CDR2 (germline): SGHRS, YFSETQ. V gave up 2 bases and J gave up 1 base; unmatched junction bases: 5. The CDR3 here is CASSFRQGAGQETQYF. CDR3 DNA: TGCGCCAGCAGCTTCCGACAGGGGGCAGGCCAAGAGACCCAGTACTTC.

The chain links TRBV30 to TRBJ2-7, with a weak D call TRBD1 (6 bases). V lost 5 bases and J 2 bases, leaving 7 bases between the germline ends. Germline CDR1 GTSNPN, CDR2 SVGIG (reference sequence). The CDR3 runs to 11 residues. The CDR3 DNA sequence: TGTGCCTGGGCAGGGGCCTACGAGCAGTACTTC. Translating it yields CAWAGAYEQYF. The full variable domain, completed using reference TRBV30 and TRBJ2-7, is SQTIHQWPATLVQPVGSPLSLECTVEGTSNPNLYWYRQAAGRGLQLLFYSVGIGQISSEVPQNLSASRPQDRQFILSSKKLLLSDSGFYLCAWAGAYEQYFGPGTRLTVT.

In its sample, this clone was seen once. The rearrangement joins TRBV27 to TRBJ2-3; 8 positions agree with TRBD1. Trimming removed 6 bases from V and 4 bases from J; junction bases left unmatched: 9. The CDR3 runs 15 residues. In germline, CDR1 is MNHEY, CDR2 SMNVEV (reference sequence). DNA for the CDR3: TGTGCCAGCAGCCAGACAGGGGCGCGGTCAGATACGCAGTATTTT. This gives the protein CASSQTGARSDTQYF.

The chain is built from TRBV4-2 and TRBJ2-7; 9 bases line up with TRBD2. Trimming at V came to 3 bases and at J to 2 bases, leaving 8 bases not matched to a gene. Germline CDR1 and CDR2: LGHNA and YNFKEQ. The CDR3 is made up of 16 amino acids. The chain's CDR3 is CASSQVAGEKTYEQYF. As DNA, the CDR3 is TGTGCCAGCAGCCAGGTAGCGGGAGAGAAAACCTACGAGCAGTACTTC.

This chain links TRBV4-2 with TRBJ2-5, with 7 bases that match TRBD2. Germline V gene data show CDR1 as LGHNA and CDR2 as YNFKEQ. The V segment lost 5 bases and the J segment 7 bases; nucleotides outside the gene matches: 19. The CDR3 contains 17 residues. Here the CDR3 reads CASSYQEAGGSLGTQYF. CDR3 sequence (DNA): TGTGCCAGCAGCTATCAAGAAGCCGGCGGGAGTCTTGGGACCCAGTACTTC.

In its sample, this clone was seen a few times. This specimen includes other DNA sequences encoding the same CDR3. V is TRBV6-1 and J is TRBJ1-1, with a weak D call TRBD1 (5 bases). The germline V gene has CDR1 MNHNS and CDR2 SASEGT. Trimming removed 4 bases at V and 0 bases at J, with 6 bases between. The CDR3 contains 13 residues. DNA for the CDR3: TGTGCCAGCAGTGCGACAGTGAACACTGAAGCTTTCTTT. Its translation: CASSATVNTEAFF.

The CDR3 reads CASSQEAAGERNEQFF. CDR3 DNA sequence: TGCGCCAGCAGCCAAGAAGCGGCGGGAGAGAGGAATGAGCAGTTCTTC. The rearrangement links TRBV4-1 to TRBJ2-1; 7 bases are shared with TRBD2. This CDR3 region has 16 residues. CDR1 is MGHRA and CDR2 is YSYEKL in the germline V gene. After removal of 0 bases from V and 7 bases from J, the junction contained 9 bases not matched to a gene.

The J gene is TRBJ2-3, the V gene TRBV9, with TRBD2 identical over 12 bases. Per germline, CDR1 SGDLS and CDR2 YYNGEE. Unmatched junction bases numbered 10, after V lost 0 bases and J lost 8 bases. CDR3 length equals 17 residues. The CDR3 protein is CASSVDLMPSGRGTQYF. The DNA for the CDR3 is TGTGCCAGCAGCGTAGACCTGATGCCTAGCGGGAGGGGTACGCAGTATTTT.

The chain combines TRBV7-3 with TRBJ2-5; perhaps TRBD2 as D (5 bases). The V end lost 5 bases, the J end lost 2 bases, and 15 bases lay between the germline ends. The CDR3 loop spans 15 amino acids. The V gene's germline CDR1 is SGHTA and CDR2 FQGTGA. CDR3 nucleotide sequence: TGTGCCAGCAGCGAAAACGGGATGGGACAAGAGACCCAGTACTTC. Its translation: CASSENGMGQETQYF.

This chain links TRBV2 with TRBJ2-3; TRBD2 matches 13 bases. The CDR3 extends over 16 amino acids. The junction had 5 bases not matched to a gene; V was cut back by 6 bases and J by 2 bases. Germline V CDR1 and CDR2: SNHLY, FYNNEI. The DNA of the CDR3 is TGTGCCAGCAGGCCCACTAGCGGGAGGGCCACAGATACGCAGTATTTT. It translates to CASRPTSGRATDTQYF.

V and J are TRBV7-7 and TRBJ2-5, with D maybe TRBD2 (6 bases). CDR1 and CDR2 (germline): SSHAT, FNYEAQ (reference sequence). CDR3 length: 11 residues. This CDR3 reads CASGEGETQYF. CDR3 bases: TGTGCTAGCGGAGAAGGAGAGACCCAGTACTTC.

Points on this clone: Other nucleotide sequences in the sample specify the same CDR3. The V gene is TRBV27, the J gene TRBJ2-7; no clear D gene. The germline CDR1 and CDR2 sequences are MNHEY and SMNVEV (reference sequence). V lost 0 bases and J 3 bases, leaving 9 bases between the germline ends. The CDR3 is made up of 14 amino acids. CDR3 sequence reads: CASSLSERSYEQYF. The DNA for the CDR3 is TGTGCCAGCAGTTTATCGGAGAGGAGCTACGAGCAGTACTTC.

This clone was found a few times. This chain uses TRBV6-4 with TRBJ2-3; 10 nucleotides agree with TRBD2. The CDR3 is made up of 15 amino acids. The J segment lost 3 bases and the V segment lost 2 bases, leaving 2 bases of the junction unmatched. Germline values: CDR1 MRHNA, CDR2 SNTAGT. CDR3 region: CASSDEGLATDTQYF. CDR3 DNA sequence: TGTGCCAGCAGTGACGAGGGACTAGCGACAGATACGCAGTATTTT.

This chain connects TRBV27 to TRBJ1-5, with 8 bases aligning to TRBD1. Germline V lookup: CDR1 MNHEY, CDR2 SMNVEV (reference sequence). Trimming cost V 5 bases and J 7 bases; bases outside gene matches: 10. This CDR3 region has 15 residues. CDR3 sequence (DNA): TGTGCCAGCAGTACGGACAGGGATCCCACGCAGCCCCAGCATTTT. It yields the protein CASSTDRDPTQPQHF.

This clone was recorded once. The J gene is TRBJ1-5, the V gene TRBV19; tentatively, D is TRBD1 (6 bases). CDR1 LNHDA and CDR2 SQIVND come from the germline V gene (reference sequence). This CDR3 has 12 residues. The V end lost 7 bases, the J end lost 7 bases, and 11 bases lay between the germline ends. CDR3 DNA sequence: TGTGCCAGTACCCTACAGGGCCAGCCCCAGCATTTT. It yields the protein CASTLQGQPQHF.

The rearrangement joins TRBV30 to TRBJ2-5; D is perhaps TRBD2 (6 bases). This CDR3 is 13 amino acids long. Germline V gene lookup returns CDR1 GTSNPN and CDR2 SVGIG (reference sequence). The V end lost 4 bases, the J end lost 4 bases, and 13 bases lay between the germline ends. In DNA, the CDR3 is TGTGCCTGGACCCCCGGGAGAAGAGAGACCCAGTACTTC. Translated, it gives CAWTPGRRETQYF.

This chain links TRBV2 with TRBJ2-2; D perhaps matches TRBD1 (5 bases). CDR1 is SNHLY and CDR2 is FYNNEI in the germline V gene. This CDR3 has 15 amino acids. V was trimmed by 4 bases and J by 1 base, leaving 10 bases between them. CDR3 DNA: TGTGCCAGCAGTGGGCAGGGTAGGAACACCGGGGAGCTGTTTTTT. Its protein product is CASSGQGRNTGELFF.

This rearrangement joins TRBV6-5 to TRBJ1-2; D is perhaps TRBD1 (6 bases). V was cut by 7 bases and J by 7 bases, with 13 bases left in between. This CDR3 has 12 residues. From germline, CDR1 is MNHEY and CDR2 SVGAGI. CDR3 residues: CASNSDSFGYTF. Here the CDR3 DNA reads TGTGCCAGCAATTCGGACAGCTTTGGCTACACCTTC.

The J gene is TRBJ2-2, the V gene TRBV11-2, with D uncertain. The CDR3 contains 12 residues. The ends were cut back, 5 bases at V and 8 bases at J, with 9 bases in the middle. Germline-derived CDR1 and CDR2 are SGHAT and FQNNGV. The CDR3, as DNA: TGTGCCAGCAGCGAGACTTCTGGGGAGCTGTTTTTT. Translated: CASSETSGELFF.

V is TRBV6-1 and J is TRBJ2-7; 12 bases agree with TRBD2. Germline V gives CDR1 MNHNS, CDR2 SASEGT. V shed 5 bases and J 5 bases; nucleotides not matched to a gene: 7. The CDR3 spans 15 residues. The CDR3 bases are TGTGCCAGCAGTACACTAGCGGGGGGACAGAACGAGCAGTACTTC. Encoded protein: CASSTLAGGQNEQYF.

This clone was detected only once. This chain connects TRBV4-1 to TRBJ2-5; TRBD1 agrees at 7 bases. The V and J ends lost 3 bases and 2 bases, in that order; junction bases with no gene match: 6. The length of the CDR3 is 15 residues. Germline CDR1 MGHRA, CDR2 YSYEKL. CDR3 sequence: CASSHDGTAQETQYF. Here the CDR3 DNA reads TGCGCCAGCAGCCACGATGGGACAGCGCAAGAGACCCAGTACTTC.

V and J are TRBV7-2 and TRBJ1-2, with TRBD1 matching 7 bases. The V gene's germline CDR1 is SGHTA and CDR2 FQGNSA. This CDR3 is built from 16 residues. Losses at the gene ends were 5 bases for V and 7 bases for J; bases not matched to a gene: 16. The CDR3 is CASSASPGTVTSGYTF. The CDR3 nucleotides are TGTGCCAGCAGCGCCTCTCCCGGGACAGTTACTAGTGGCTACACCTTC.

The table lists this clone with a few counts. V and J are TRBV9 and TRBJ2-3, with TRBD2 matching 8 bases. CDR1 is SGDLS and CDR2 is YYNGEE in the germline V gene. This CDR3 has 18 amino acids. V lost 3 bases to trimming and J lost 5 bases; unmatched junction nucleotides: 17. This chain's CDR3 is CASSAPLAGDPTGDTQYF. CDR3 nucleotide sequence: TGTGCCAGCAGCGCCCCCCTAGCGGGCGACCCTACCGGAGATACGCAGTATTTT.

This chain connects TRBV7-8 to TRBJ2-7, with TRBD1 identical over 9 bases. The junction had 8 bases not matched to a gene; V was cut back by 5 bases and J by 3 bases. Germline CDR1 and CDR2: SGHVS and FQNEAQ. This CDR3 has 15 residues. As DNA, the CDR3 is TGTGCCAGCAGCATCCGGACAGGGGCGGTCTACGAGCAGTACTTC. Translation gives CASSIRTGAVYEQYF.

This rearrangement joins TRBV7-9 to TRBJ2-1; 9 positions match TRBD2. This CDR3 is 15 amino acids long. The germline gives CDR1 SEHNR, CDR2 FQNEAQ (reference sequence). J gave up 7 bases and V 5 bases, and 9 bases lay outside the gene matches. This CDR3 reads CASSGGGLAANEQFF. The DNA of the CDR3 is TGTGCCAGCAGCGGAGGGGGACTAGCTGCTAATGAGCAGTTCTTC.